A selection of T cell receptor beta chains follows, all from one sample in a study of cytomegalovirus exposure and HLA in healthy donors. Repertoires were generated with immunoSEQ multiplex PCR, while TCRdb's copy carries only in-frame clones and drops some. The sample comprises 120,000 to 150,000 clones, roughly nine tenths of which are singletons, and just under 3% rests with the top ten. Sequences were obtained from PBMCs. The origin of the receptors is a man between 18 and 35 years old in good health and CMV-seronegative. Both conserved end residues are trimmed from each CDR3.

V gene,J gene,CDR3 protein
TRBV9,TRBJ1-2,ASSVRANTVINYGYT
TRBV5-6,TRBJ1-1,ASSLSRAGAEAF
TRBV6-4,TRBJ2-3,ASRQYRDTDTQY
TRBV11-3,TRBJ2-5,ASSTNRVGQETQY
TRBV7-6,TRBJ2-7,ASSLAPTGTSNEQY
TRBV6-1,TRBJ2-1,ASGFRDRGFNEQF
TRBV9,TRBJ2-3,ASSQTLAGGSDTQY
TRBV5-1,TRBJ2-1,ASSLGWEMGTYNEQF
TRBV11-2,TRBJ2-7,ASSLSRFSPYEQY
TRBV9,TRBJ2-3,ASSVAGGGLTDTQY
TRBV9,TRBJ2-5,ASSKGWEETQY
TRBV13,TRBJ1-3,ASSPGGSGNTIY
TRBV29-1,TRBJ2-5,SVEELRTGRSETQY
TRBV4-1,TRBJ2-1,ASSQVAGGRDVEQF
TRBV18,TRBJ1-5,ASSLIQGPNQPQH
TRBV27,TRBJ2-4,ASSLSALDLAKNIQY
TRBV6-1,TRBJ2-5,ASSDKTAGRETQY
TRBV5-1,TRBJ1-1,ASSLQGASWDTEAF
TRBV7-2,TRBJ2-3,ASSLAQGDTQY
TRBV4-3,TRBJ1-2,ASSQDSNSLFYGYT
TRBV18,TRBJ2-3,ASSPLPSTSGGDTGQY
TRBV5-1,TRBJ1-1,ASGEAPNTEAF
TRBV25-1,TRBJ2-5,ASGFRERETQY
TRBV4-1,TRBJ1-5,ASSHHDRDNQPQH
TRBV2,TRBJ2-1,ASSERRDYNEQF
TRBV5-5,TRBJ2-3,ASSARPRADTQY
TRBV19,TRBJ2-3,ASSRTSGGFPSSTDTQY
TRBV29-1,TRBJ2-1,SVSTSGRAAEQF
TRBV5-4,TRBJ2-7,ASSQGQGAPSYEQY
TRBV6-1,TRBJ1-5,ATTNSQGVGQPQH
TRBV7-2,TRBJ2-7,ASSGGTSGGLYEQY
TRBV30,TRBJ2-5,AWSGQMGRETQY
TRBV28,TRBJ1-5,ASEKGLGQPSQPQH
TRBV11-2,TRBJ2-7,ASSLDYLAEQY
TRBV5-6,TRBJ2-6,ASSNYRLYYPSGANVLT
TRBV6-5,TRBJ2-1,ASSSPRAGNNEQF
TRBV4-1,TRBJ2-5,ASSGLAERNSLRVQETQY
TRBV7-2,TRBJ2-1,ASSLGLAGNNEQF
TRBV18,TRBJ2-3,ASSPGLARVKDTQY
TRBV18,TRBJ2-7,ASSPKLTSGSPRWAYEQY
TRBV7-2,TRBJ2-1,ASSLDRGYNEQF